The next 7 T cell receptor beta chains were all read from a single sample in a study of identical twins. TCRdb re-called the 5' RACE reads with MiXCR, one entry per CDR3 protein. The data show hundreds of thousands of distinct CDR3 sequences, 8.6% seen once. In addition, the sample was reused for a study of yellow fever vaccine responses in identical twins.

The material sequenced was PBMCs. These receptors originate from a woman under 30 in good health.

This clonotype was found a few times. This chain uses TRBV7-2 with TRBJ2-3; TRBD2 might be the D (5 bases). The CDR3 has 16 residues. Germline CDR1 is SGHTA and CDR2 is FQGNSA. V was shortened by 0 bases and J by 5 bases, with 15 bases between the two germline ends. This CDR3 reads CASSLAPRGGRDTQYF. The DNA of the CDR3 is TGTGCCAGCAGCTTAGCCCCACGGGGTGGGCGAGATACGCAGTATTTT.

This clonotype was picked up a small number of times. This chain links TRBV10-3 with TRBJ1-6, with a possible D match to TRBD1 (6 bases). V lost 4 bases and J 7 bases, leaving 20 bases between the germline ends. The CDR3 contains 17 residues. Germline lookup yields CDR1 ENHRY and CDR2 SYGVKD. The CDR3 bases are TGTGCCATCAGTGGATCCCAGACAGGTGCGACCAATTCACCCCTCCACTTT. Translated: CAISGSQTGATNSPLHF.

This clonotype was counted only a few times. The chain has TRBV5-5 and TRBJ2-2, with 8 bases fitting TRBD2. CDR1 SGHKS and CDR2 YYEKEE come from the germline V gene (reference sequence). The CDR3 totals 16 residues. With 1 base clipped from V and 8 bases from J, the junction kept 10 bases outside the gene matches. The chain's CDR3 is CASSLQEAGARGELFF. The CDR3 DNA follows: TGTGCCAGCAGCTTGCAGGAAGCGGGGGCCCGAGGGGAGCTGTTTTTT.

In this sample, this clonotype turned up many times. The rearrangement links TRBV3-1 to TRBJ1-4; unclear D gene. The length of the CDR3 is 13 residues. Trimming took 0 bases from V and 7 from J, leaving 6 bases between them. CDR1 is LGHDT, CDR2 YNNKEL, per germline (reference sequence). The CDR3 region is CASSQDRAEKLFF. CDR3 DNA: TGTGCCAGCAGCCAAGACAGAGCTGAAAAACTGTTTTTT.

The J gene is TRBJ2-7, the V gene TRBV6-1; maybe TRBD2 (6 bases). CDR1 is MNHNS and CDR2 is SASEGT in the germline V gene. V was clipped by 8 bases and J by 0 bases, with 14 bases between them. This CDR3 comprises 14 residues. CDR3 DNA: TGTGCCAGCTTGGGGGGACCCTTCTCCTACGAGCAGTACTTC. Residues: CASLGGPFSYEQYF.

At least ten counts were recorded for this clonotype. The CDR3 region is CASSQEPGGTYNEQFF. In DNA form, the CDR3 reads TGTGCCAGCAGCCAAGAACCGGGGGGCACGTACAATGAGCAGTTCTTC. The rearrangement uses TRBV4-2 and TRBJ2-1, with D maybe TRBD2 (7 bases). Germline-derived CDR1 and CDR2 are LGHNA and YNFKEQ. V was cut by 0 bases and J by 4 bases, with 13 bases left in between. The CDR3 spans 16 residues.

This chain connects TRBV4-2 to TRBJ2-2, with a weak D call TRBD2 (6 bases). Trimming pared 6 bases from V and 1 base from J, leaving 12 bases between. There are 15 residues in the CDR3. The germline CDR1 and CDR2 sequences are LGHNA and YNFKEQ. The CDR3 is CASRFSSENTGELFF. DNA for the CDR3: TGTGCCAGCAGATTTTCTAGCGAGAACACCGGGGAGCTGTTTTTT.